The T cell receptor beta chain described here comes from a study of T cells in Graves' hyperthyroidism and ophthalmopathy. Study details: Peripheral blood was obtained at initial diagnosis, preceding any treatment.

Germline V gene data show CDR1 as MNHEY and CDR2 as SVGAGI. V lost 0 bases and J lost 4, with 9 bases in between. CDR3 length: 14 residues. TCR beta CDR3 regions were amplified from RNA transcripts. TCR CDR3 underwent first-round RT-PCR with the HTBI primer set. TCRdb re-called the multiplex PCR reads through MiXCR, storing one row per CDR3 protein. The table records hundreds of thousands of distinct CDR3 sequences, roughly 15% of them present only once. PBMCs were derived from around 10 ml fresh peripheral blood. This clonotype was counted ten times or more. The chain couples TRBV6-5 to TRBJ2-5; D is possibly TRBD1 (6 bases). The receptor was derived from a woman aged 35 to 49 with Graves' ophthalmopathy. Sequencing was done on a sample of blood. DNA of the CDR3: TGTGCCAGCAGTTACTCTTACAGGGTAGAGACCCAGTACTTC. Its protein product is CASSYSYRVETQYF.